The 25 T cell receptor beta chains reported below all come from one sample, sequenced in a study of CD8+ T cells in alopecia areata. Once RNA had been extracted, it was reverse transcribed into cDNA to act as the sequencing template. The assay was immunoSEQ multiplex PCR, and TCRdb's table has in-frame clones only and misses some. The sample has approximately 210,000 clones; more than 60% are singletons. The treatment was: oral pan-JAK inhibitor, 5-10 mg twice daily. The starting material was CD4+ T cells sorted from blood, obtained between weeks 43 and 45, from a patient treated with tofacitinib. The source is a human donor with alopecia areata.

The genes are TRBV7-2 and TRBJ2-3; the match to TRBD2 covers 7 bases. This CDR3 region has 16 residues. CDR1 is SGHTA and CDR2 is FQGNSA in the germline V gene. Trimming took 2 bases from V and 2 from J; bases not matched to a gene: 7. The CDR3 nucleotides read TGTGCCAGCAGCTTACTCGCGGGGGTCGCCACAGATACGCAGTATTTT. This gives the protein CASSLLAGVATDTQYF. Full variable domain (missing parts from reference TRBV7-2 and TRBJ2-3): GAGVSQSPSNKVTEKGKDVELRCDPISGHTALYWYRQSLGQGLEFLIYFQGNSAPDKSGLPSDRFSAERTGGSVSTLTIQRTQQEDSAVYLCASSLLAGVATDTQYFGPGTRLTVL.

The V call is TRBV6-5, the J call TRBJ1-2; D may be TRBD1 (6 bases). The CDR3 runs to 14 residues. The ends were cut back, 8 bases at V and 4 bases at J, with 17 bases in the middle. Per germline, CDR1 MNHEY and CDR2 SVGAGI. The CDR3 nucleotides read TGTGCCAGCGGCCACGGGGGCATTTCCTATGGCTACACCTTC. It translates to CASGHGGISYGYTF.

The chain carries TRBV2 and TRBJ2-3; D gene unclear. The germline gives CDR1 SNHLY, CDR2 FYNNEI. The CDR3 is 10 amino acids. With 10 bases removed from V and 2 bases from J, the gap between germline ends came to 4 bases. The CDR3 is CAITTDTQYF. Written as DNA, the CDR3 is TGTGCCATCACCACAGATACGCAGTATTTT. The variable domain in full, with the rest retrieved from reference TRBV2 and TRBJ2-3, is EPEVTQTPSHQVTQMGQEVILRCVPISNHLYFYWYRQILGQKVEFLVSFYNNEISEKSEIFDDQFSVERPDGSNFTLKIRSTKLEDSAMYFCAITTDTQYFGPGTRLTVL.

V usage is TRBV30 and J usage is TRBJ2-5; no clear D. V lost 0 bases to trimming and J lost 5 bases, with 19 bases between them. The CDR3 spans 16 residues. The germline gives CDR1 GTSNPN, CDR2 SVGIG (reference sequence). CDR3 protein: CAWSVQWSGLDETQYF. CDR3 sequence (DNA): TGTGCCTGGAGTGTACAGTGGAGTGGGTTGGATGAGACCCAGTACTTC.

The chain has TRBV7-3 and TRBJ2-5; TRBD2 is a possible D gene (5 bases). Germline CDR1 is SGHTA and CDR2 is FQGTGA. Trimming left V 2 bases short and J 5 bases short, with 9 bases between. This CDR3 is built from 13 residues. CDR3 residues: CASSLDRGETQYF. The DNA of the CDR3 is TGTGCCAGCAGCTTAGATCGCGGGGAGACCCAGTACTTC.

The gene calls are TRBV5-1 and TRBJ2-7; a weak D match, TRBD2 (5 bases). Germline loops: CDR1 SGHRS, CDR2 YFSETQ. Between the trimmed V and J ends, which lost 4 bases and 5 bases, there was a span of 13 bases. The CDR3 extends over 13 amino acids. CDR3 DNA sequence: TGCGCCAGCAGCCCCAGGACCGGGGACGAGCAGTACTTC. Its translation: CASSPRTGDEQYF.

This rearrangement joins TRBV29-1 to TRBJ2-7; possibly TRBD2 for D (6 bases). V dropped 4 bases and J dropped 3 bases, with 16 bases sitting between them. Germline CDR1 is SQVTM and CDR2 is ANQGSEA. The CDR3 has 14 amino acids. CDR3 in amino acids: CSVGEDTLGYEQYF. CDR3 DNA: TGCAGCGTTGGGGAGGATACTCTAGGCTACGAGCAGTACTTC.

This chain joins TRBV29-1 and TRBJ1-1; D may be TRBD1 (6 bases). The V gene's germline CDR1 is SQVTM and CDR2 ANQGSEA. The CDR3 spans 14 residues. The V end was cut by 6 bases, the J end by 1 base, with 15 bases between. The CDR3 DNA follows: TGCAGCGTCAAGGCTGGGGGCGGGAACACTGAAGCTTTCTTT. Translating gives CSVKAGGGNTEAFF.

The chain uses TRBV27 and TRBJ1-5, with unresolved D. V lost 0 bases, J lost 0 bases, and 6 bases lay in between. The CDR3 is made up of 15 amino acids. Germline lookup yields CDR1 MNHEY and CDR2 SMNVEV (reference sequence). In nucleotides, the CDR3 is TGTGCCAGCAGTTTATCCGGCAGTAGCAATCAGCCCCAGCATTTT. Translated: CASSLSGSSNQPQHF.

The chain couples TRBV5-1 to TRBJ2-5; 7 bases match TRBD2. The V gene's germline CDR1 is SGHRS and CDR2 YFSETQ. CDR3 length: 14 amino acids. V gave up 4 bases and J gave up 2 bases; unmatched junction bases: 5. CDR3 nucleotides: TGCGCCAGCAGCAGCGGGACCCTACAAGAGACCCAGTACTTC. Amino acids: CASSSGTLQETQYF.

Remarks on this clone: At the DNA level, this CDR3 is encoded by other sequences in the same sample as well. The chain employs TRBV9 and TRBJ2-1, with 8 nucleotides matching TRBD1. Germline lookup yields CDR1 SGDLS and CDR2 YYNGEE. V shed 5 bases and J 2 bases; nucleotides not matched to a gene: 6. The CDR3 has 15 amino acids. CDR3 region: CASSPRDRTYNEQFF. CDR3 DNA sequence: TGTGCCAGCAGTCCTCGGGACAGGACCTACAATGAGCAGTTCTTC. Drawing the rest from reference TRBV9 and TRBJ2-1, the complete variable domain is DSGVTQTPKHLITATGQRVTLRCSPRSGDLSVYWYQQSLDQGLQFLIQYYNGEERAKGNILERFSAQQFPDLHSELNLSSLELGDSALYFCASSPRDRTYNEQFFGPGTRLTVL.

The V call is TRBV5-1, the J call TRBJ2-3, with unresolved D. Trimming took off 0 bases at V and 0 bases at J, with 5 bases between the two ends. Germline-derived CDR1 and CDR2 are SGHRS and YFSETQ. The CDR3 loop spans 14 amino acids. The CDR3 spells CASSLETSTDTQYF. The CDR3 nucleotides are TGCGCCAGCAGCTTGGAGACTAGCACAGATACGCAGTATTTT.

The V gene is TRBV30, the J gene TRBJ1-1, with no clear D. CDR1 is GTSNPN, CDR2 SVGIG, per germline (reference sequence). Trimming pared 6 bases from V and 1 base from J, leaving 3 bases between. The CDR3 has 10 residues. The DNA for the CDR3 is TGTGCCTGTCAGAACACTGAAGCTTTCTTT. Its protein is CACQNTEAFF. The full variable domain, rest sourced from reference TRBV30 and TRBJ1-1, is SQTIHQWPATLVQPVGSPLSLECTVEGTSNPNLYWYRQAAGRGLQLLFYSVGIGQISSEVPQNLSASRPQDRQFILSSKKLLLSDSGFYLCACQNTEAFFGQGTRLTVV.

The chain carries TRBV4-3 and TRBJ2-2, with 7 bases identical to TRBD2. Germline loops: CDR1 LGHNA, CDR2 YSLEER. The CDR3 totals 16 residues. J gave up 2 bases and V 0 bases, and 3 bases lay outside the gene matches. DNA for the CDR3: TGCGCCAGCAGCCAAGAATGGACTAGAAACACCGGGGAGCTGTTTTTT. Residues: CASSQEWTRNTGELFF.

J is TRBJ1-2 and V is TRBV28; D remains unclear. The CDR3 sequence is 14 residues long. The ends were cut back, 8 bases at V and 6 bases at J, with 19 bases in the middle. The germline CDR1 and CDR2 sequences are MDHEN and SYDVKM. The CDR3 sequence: CASGYGGNWNGYTF. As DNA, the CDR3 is TGTGCCAGCGGGTACGGAGGGAATTGGAATGGCTACACCTTC.

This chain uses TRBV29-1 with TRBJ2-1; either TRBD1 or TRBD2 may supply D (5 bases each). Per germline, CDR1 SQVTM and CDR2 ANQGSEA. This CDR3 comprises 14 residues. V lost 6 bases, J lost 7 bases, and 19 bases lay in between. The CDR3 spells CSVVRDPNMNEQFF. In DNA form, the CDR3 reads TGCAGCGTCGTCCGGGACCCCAATATGAATGAGCAGTTCTTC.

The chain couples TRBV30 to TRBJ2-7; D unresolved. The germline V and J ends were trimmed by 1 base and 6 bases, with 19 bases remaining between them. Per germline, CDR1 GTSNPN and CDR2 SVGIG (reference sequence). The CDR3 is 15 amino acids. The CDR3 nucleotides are TGTGCCTGGAGTGAGGTTTTACCGAGGCCTGTCGAGCAGTACTTC. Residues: CAWSEVLPRPVEQYF.

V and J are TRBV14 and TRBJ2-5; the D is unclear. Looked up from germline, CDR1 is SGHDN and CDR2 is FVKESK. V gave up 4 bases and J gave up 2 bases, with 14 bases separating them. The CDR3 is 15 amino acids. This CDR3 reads CASSPYRAPQETQYF. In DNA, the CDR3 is TGTGCCAGCAGCCCCTATAGGGCTCCACAAGAGACCCAGTACTTC.

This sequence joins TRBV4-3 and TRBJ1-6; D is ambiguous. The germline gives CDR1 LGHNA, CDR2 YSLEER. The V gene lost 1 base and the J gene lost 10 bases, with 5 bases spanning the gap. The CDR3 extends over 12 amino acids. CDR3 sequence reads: CASSQGGSPLHF. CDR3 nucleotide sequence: TGCGCCAGCAGCCAAGGGGGATCACCCCTCCACTTT.

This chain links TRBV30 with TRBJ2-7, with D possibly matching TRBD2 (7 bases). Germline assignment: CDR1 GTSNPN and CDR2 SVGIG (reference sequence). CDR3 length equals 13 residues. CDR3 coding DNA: TGTGCACAACAAGGGGGGGGCTCGAACGAGCAGTACTTC. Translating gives CAQQGGGSNEQYF.

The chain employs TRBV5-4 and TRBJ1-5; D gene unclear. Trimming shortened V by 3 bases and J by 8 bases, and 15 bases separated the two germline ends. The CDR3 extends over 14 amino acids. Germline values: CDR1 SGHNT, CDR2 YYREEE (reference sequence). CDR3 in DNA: TGTGCCAGCAGCTCAGGACCTACGGGGAAGCCCCAGCATTTT. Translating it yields CASSSGPTGKPQHF.

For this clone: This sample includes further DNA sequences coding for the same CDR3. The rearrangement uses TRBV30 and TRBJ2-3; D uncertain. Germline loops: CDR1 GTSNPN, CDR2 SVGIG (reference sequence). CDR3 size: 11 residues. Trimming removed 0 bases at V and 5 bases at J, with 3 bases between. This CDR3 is CAWSVKDTQYF. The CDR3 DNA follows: TGTGCCTGGAGTGTGAAAGATACGCAGTATTTT. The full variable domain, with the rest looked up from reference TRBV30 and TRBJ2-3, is SQTIHQWPATLVQPVGSPLSLECTVEGTSNPNLYWYRQAAGRGLQLLFYSVGIGQISSEVPQNLSASRPQDRQFILSSKKLLLSDSGFYLCAWSVKDTQYFGPGTRLTVL.

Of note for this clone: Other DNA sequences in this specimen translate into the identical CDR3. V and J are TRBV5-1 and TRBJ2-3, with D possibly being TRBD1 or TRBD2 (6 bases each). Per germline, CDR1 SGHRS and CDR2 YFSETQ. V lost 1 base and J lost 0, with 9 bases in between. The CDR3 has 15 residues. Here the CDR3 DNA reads TGCGCCAGCAGCTTGTCGGGGGCGAGCACAGATACGCAGTATTTT. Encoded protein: CASSLSGASTDTQYF.

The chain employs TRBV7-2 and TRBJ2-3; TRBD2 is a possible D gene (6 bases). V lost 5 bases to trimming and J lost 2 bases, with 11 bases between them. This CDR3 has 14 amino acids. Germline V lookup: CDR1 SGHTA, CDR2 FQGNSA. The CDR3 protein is CASSLGGITDTQYF. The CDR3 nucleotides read TGTGCCAGCAGCCTCGGGGGTATCACAGATACGCAGTATTTT.

CDR3 DNA: TGTGCCAGCAGCTTAGACGGGGGGGCCGGAGATACGCAGTATTTT. Protein product: CASSLDGGAGDTQYF. The rearrangement uses TRBV7-8 and TRBJ2-3; 8 bases match TRBD2. The trim removed 1 base at V and 5 bases at J, leaving 5 bases unmatched. CDR3 length: 15 residues. Germline V gene data show CDR1 as SGHVS and CDR2 as FQNEAQ.